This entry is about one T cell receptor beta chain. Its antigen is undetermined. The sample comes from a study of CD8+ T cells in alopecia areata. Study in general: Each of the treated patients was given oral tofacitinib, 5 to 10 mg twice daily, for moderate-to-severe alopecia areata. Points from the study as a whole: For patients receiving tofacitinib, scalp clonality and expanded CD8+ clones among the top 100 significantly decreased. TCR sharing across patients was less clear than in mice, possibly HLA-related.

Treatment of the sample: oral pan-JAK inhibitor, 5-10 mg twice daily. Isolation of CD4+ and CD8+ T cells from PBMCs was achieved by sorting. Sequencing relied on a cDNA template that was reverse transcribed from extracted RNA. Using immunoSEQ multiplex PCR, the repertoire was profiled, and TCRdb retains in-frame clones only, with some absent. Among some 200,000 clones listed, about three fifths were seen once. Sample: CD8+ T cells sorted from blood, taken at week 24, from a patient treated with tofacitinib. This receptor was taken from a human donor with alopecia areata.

The CDR3 DNA is TGTGCCAGCAGCTTGGGAAGAGACCACTATGGCTACACCTTC. It yields the protein CASSLGRDHYGYTF. This rearrangement joins TRBV5-6 to TRBJ1-2, with D uncertain. The CDR3 is 14 residues long. Germline V lookup: CDR1 SGHDT, CDR2 YYEEEE. The germline V and J ends were trimmed by 0 bases and 3 bases, with 9 bases remaining between them.